These T cell receptor beta chains were read from a single sample in a study of T cells in Graves' hyperthyroidism and ophthalmopathy. TCRdb redid the calling of the multiplex PCR reads with MiXCR, one entry per CDR3 protein. The sample holds about half a million distinct CDR3 sequences, approximately 24% seen once. The sequencing sample was made of blood. These receptors all come from a woman in her 30s with Graves' ophthalmopathy. CDR3s include the opening cysteine and the closing phenylalanine or tryptophan. D genes are given only for firm matches. A row's size may be missing; if present it is once, few, many or a size class.

size: few; D: TRBD2; V: TRBV4-2; J: TRBJ2-7; length: 16; CDR3: CASSQETSGRTYEQYF; DNA: TGTGCCAGCAGCCAAGAGACTAGCGGGAGGACCTACGAGCAGTACTTC
size: .; D: TRBD1; V: TRBV20-1; J: TRBJ2-7; length: 14; CDR3: CSARYGTATYEQYF; DNA: TGCAGTGCACGTTATGGGACAGCCACCTACGAGCAGTACTTC
size: .; D: .; V: TRBV6-1; J: TRBJ1-5; length: 14; CDR3: CATRTAYSNQPQHF; DNA: TGTGCCACCAGGACGGCGTATAGCAATCAGCCCCAGCATTTT
size: .; D: TRBD2; V: TRBV11-2; J: TRBJ2-7; length: 18; CDR3: CASSLGVGAGDSPYEQYF; DNA: TGTGCCAGCAGCTTAGGAGTCGGGGCGGGGGATAGTCCCTACGAGCAGTACTTC
size: many; D: TRBD2; V: TRBV3-1; J: TRBJ2-7; length: 15; CDR3: CASSQTSGVPYEQYF; DNA: TGTGCCAGCAGCCAGACTAGCGGGGTGCCCTACGAGCAGTACTTC
size: many; D: .; V: TRBV5-1; J: TRBJ1-6; length: 14; CDR3: CASSLSGLGSPLHF; DNA: TGCGCCAGCAGCTTGTCGGGTCTGGGGTCACCCCTCCACTTT
size: many; D: .; V: TRBV20-1; J: TRBJ2-5; length: 14; CDR3: CSARPGGAQETQYF; DNA: TGCTCAGCAAGACCTGGCGGGGCTCAAGAGACCCAGTACTTC
size: .; D: .; V: TRBV2; J: TRBJ1-5; length: 15; CDR3: CASSATGNGNQPQHF; DNA: TGTGCCAGCAGCGCAACAGGTAACGGCAATCAGCCCCAGCATTTT
size: many; D: .; V: TRBV11-1; J: TRBJ2-5; length: 15; CDR3: CASSQTGSYQETQYF; DNA: TGTGCCAGCAGCCAAACAGGGAGTTACCAAGAGACCCAGTACTTC
size: many; D: .; V: TRBV6-1; J: TRBJ2-7; length: 16; CDR3: CASSGSAGASPGEQYF; DNA: TGTGCCAGCAGTGGCTCAGCGGGTGCGTCTCCTGGCGAGCAGTACTTC
size: many; D: TRBD1; V: TRBV12-3/TRBV12-4; J: TRBJ2-5; length: 15; CDR3: CASSIDRGPVETQYF; DNA: TGTGCCAGCAGTATCGACAGGGGGCCCGTGGAGACCCAGTACTTC
size: .; D: TRBD2; V: TRBV6-1; J: TRBJ2-5; length: 16; CDR3: CASSALRLAVGETQYF; DNA: TGTGCCAGCAGTGCGTTGAGGCTAGCGGTGGGGGAGACCCAGTACTTC
size: .; D: .; V: TRBV6-1; J: TRBJ1-1; length: 15; CDR3: CASSPQEIMGPEAFF; DNA: TGTGCCAGCAGCCCACAAGAGATTATGGGACCTGAAGCTTTCTTT